These T cell receptor beta chains were read from a single sample in a study of T cell changes during pregnancy in multiple sclerosis. Generated by immunoSEQ multiplex PCR, the TCRdb table keeps only in-frame clones and is missing some. The data contain approximately 48,000 clones, roughly 90% of them singletons. This specimen consisted of CD4+ T cells from peripheral blood mononuclear cells, obtained after pregnancy. Every receptor here comes from a female donor with multiple sclerosis, enrolled in a pregnancy study. CDR3s include the opening cysteine and the closing phenylalanine or tryptophan. Fields, in order: V gene, clone size, CDR3 protein. Some rows have no size entry. The others give once, few or many, or a class for an expanded clone.

TRBV30 | - | CAWGTGGRNIQYF
TRBV29-1 | - | CSVRQQNTEAFF
TRBV2 | - | CASELVGGGKETQYF
TRBV30 | few | CAWSVKGTGLAKNIQYF
TRBV4-2 | - | CASSSRWGSEETQYF
TRBV19 | - | CASSSTSSYNEQFF
TRBV6-1 | few | CASSETGGGYNEQFF
TRBV5-1 | - | CASTGDRAYGYTF
TRBV7-9 | - | CASSFRLAGPRDTDTQYF
TRBV9 | once | CASSPGTGGNAGANVLTF
TRBV19 | - | CASSLFTQPGTEAFF
TRBV6-1 | - | CASRMTGGNQPQHF
TRBV6-1 | - | CASSEAMILLPNYGYTF
TRBV7-9 | - | CASSLRGSKNIQYF
TRBV2 | - | CASTPTANTEAFF
TRBV5-5 | - | CASSPRGQGARRYGYTF
TRBV7-9 | - | CASSLATTTEAFF
TRBV28 | - | CASSPRTALGTEAFF
TRBV5-6 | - | CASSSTLAGHTDTQYF
TRBV7-9 | once | CASSLLAGIGTEQYF
TRBV6-5 | - | CASSYQVEGSEQYF
TRBV6-1 | once | CASQKGQWNTEAFF
TRBV28 | - | CASALGGATKNIQYF
TRBV6-1 | once | CASTRVEGALYGYTF
TRBV9 | - | CASSVGITGGESDTQYF
TRBV29-1 | - | CSVDTGPYEQYF
TRBV18 | - | CASSRTGFQGQPQHF
TRBV6-1 | - | CASINLQGAGEQYF
TRBV15 | - | CATSRDSGTSGINEQFF
TRBV6-5 | - | CASRTGAYTDTQYF
TRBV2 | - | CASRDLRSGKKTQYF
TRBV4-2 | - | CASSPRTSGRGKETQYF
TRBV5-4 | - | CASSLANRVGTDPNYGYTF
TRBV4-2 | - | CASSHFVGSGSPPVDTQYF
TRBV7-2 | - | CASSLARPGYEQYF
TRBV4-1 | - | CASSQVGAGRHEQYF
TRBV4-2 | once | CASSQDLTGGVNTQYF
TRBV28 | once | CASNPPRGRSNQPQHF
TRBV4-1 | - | CASSQGTGVSTGELFF
TRBV7-8 | - | CASSLGTGNTEAFF
TRBV6-5 | - | CASSYWGGSSYNEQFF
TRBV18 | - | CASTPQRAGDNEQFF
TRBV7-8 | - | CASSRGLSYEQYF
TRBV30 | once | CAWSVWGGGNTEAFF
TRBV2 | - | CASSLAGGRSGGELFF